This T cell receptor (beta chain) was found in a study of blood T cell repertoires in COVID-19. Assay used: immunoSEQ multiplex PCR; TCRdb lists only in-frame clones, some missing. In the table there are about 50,000 clones, around 89% of which are singletons. This CDR3 has 17 residues. J was trimmed by 3 bases and V by 2 bases; bases with no gene match: 12. The germline V gene has CDR1 KGHSH and CDR2 LQKENI. This clonotype was sampled from a human donor in a cohort sampled during active COVID-19. The sequenced sample consisted of peripheral blood. The chain employs TRBV18 and TRBJ1-1, with TRBD1 matching 7 bases. The CDR3 protein is CASSPSIGGGRDTEAFF. The CDR3 region has the DNA TGTGCCAGCTCACCATCGATAGGAGGGGGCAGGGACACTGAAGCTTTCTTT.